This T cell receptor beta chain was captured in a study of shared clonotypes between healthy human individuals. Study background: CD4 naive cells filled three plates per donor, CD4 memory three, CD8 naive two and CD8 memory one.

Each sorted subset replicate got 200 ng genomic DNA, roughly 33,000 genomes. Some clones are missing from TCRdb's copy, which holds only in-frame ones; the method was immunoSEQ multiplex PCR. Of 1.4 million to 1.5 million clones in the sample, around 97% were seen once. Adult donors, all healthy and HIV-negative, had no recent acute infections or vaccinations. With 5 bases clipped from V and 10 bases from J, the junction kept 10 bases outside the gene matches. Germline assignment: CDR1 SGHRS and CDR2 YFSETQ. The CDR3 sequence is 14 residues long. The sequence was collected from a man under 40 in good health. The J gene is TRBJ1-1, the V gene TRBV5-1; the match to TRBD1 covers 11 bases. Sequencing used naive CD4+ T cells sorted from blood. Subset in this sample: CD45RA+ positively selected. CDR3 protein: CASRQGDRGIGAFF. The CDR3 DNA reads TGCGCCAGCAGACAGGGGGACAGGGGGATTGGAGCTTTCTTT.